This T cell receptor (beta chain) originates from a study of blood T cell repertoires in COVID-19 (TCRdb year 2020). Describing the broader study: The collaborator samples originated in the United States, Italy and Spain and spanned the acute and convalescent phases of COVID-19. Deeply sampled blood TCRbeta repertoires from subjects exposed to, actively infected with, or recovered from COVID-19 were included in the dataset. Nearly every sample came with metadata listing a de-identified subject ID, COVID-19 status, age in years and sex. The repertoires were released in a freely available public database intended as a resource for research on the immune response to SARS-CoV-2. Samples were obtained from the ongoing ImmuneRACE study (first 160 participants) and from 1,000 to 1,500 subjects provided by 6 global collaborators. Where available, HLA class I and class II types were obtained from metadata supplied by the sample provider rather than from assay-based typing. The prospective study material was composed of cDNA or gDNA derived from T cells, B-cell-depleted T cells, or PBMCs.

With respect to this clone: Its antigen is still unknown. No much larger clone is present one base from it, and per-base qualities are unavailable.

In the prospective study, participants were about 18 to 89 years old, resided in approximately 25 geographic areas of the United States, and were enrolled through a virtual design. In the prospective study, participants were assigned to cohorts based on the clinical history participants reported in a screening survey and a study questionnaire. Recovered participants in ImmuneRACE Cohort 3 were defined by two consecutive negative NP/OP PCR tests, clearance by a healthcare professional, or resolution of symptoms. Mobile phlebotomists in the prospective study collected whole blood, serum and a nasopharyngeal or oropharyngeal swab from every participant. Participants in the prospective study had the option to provide additional blood draws and questionnaires over a roughly 2-month period. Prospective study blood samples were shipped either frozen or at room temperature before DNA extraction. There are 13 amino acids in the CDR3, from cysteine to phenylalanine inclusive. Kept here is only the CDR3 DNA, which spans 39 bases and is read in frame from base 1. Germline trimming: 4 bases from V, 5 bases from J; junction bases outside gene matches: 5. Looking up the germline V gene (reference sequence) yields CDR1 SGHKS and CDR2 YYEKEE.

Overall results and qualifications from the work: How much clinical and demographic metadata was included differed by source and by participant, and the metadata was provided uncurated.

TCRbeta CDR3 regions were amplified from genomic DNA by means of the immunoSEQ Assay, a bias-controlled multiplex PCR. On the study's bioinformatics: Within the assay, amplification of reference gene primers was used to estimate how many nucleated cells each sample contained. To quantify the absolute abundance of each unique TCRbeta CDR3 rearrangement, sequence reads were collapsed and filtered. For each sample, productive Simpson clonality was calculated as the square root of Simpson's diversity index across productive rearrangements. TCRdb re-hosts the immuneACCESS table, in-frame sequences only. Its copies lack some clones; in the studies checked, an unresolved V gene accounts for under half of them, and the cause for the rest is not known. The DNA was the basis for D and trimming; V, J and clone size are from that table. Within this sample are 200,000 to 250,000 clones, with under 90% of them counted one time only. 3% to 4% of the sample goes to the ten largest clones.

This receptor was taken from a woman aged 55-75 years who had recovered from COVID-19. The sequenced sample was PBMCs or T cells enriched from blood (not recorded which). The rearrangement combines TRBV5-5 with TRBJ1-1; 7 bases in the middle match TRBD1. The CDR3 protein: CASSPTGVTEAFF. The DNA is as follows: TGTGCCAGCAGCCCTACAGGGGTAACTGAAGCTTTCTTT.